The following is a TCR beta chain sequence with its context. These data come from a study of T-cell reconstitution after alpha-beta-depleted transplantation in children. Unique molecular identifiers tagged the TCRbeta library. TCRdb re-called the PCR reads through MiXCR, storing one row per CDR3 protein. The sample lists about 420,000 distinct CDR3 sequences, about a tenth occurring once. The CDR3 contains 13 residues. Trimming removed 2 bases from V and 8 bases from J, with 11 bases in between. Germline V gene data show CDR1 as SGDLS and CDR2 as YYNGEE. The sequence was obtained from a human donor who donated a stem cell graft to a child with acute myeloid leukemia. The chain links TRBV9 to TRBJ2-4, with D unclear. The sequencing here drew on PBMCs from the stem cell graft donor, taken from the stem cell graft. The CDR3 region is CASSVDLGYIQYF. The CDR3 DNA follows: TGTGCCAGCAGCGTGGACCTGGGCTACATTCAGTACTTC.